The clone carrying this T cell receptor beta chain showed up many times. The CDR3 is 16 residues long. V gave up 8 bases and J gave up 9 bases; unmatched junction bases: 14. Germline V gene data show CDR1 as MNHEY and CDR2 as SMNVEV (reference sequence). This entry belongs to a study of blood T cell repertoires in COVID-19. Sequenced by immunoSEQ multiplex PCR; TCRdb stores in-frame clones only, minus some. The data show around 330,000 clones, 85% seen once. This sequence was found in a woman in her 30s who had been exposed to COVID-19. The V gene is TRBV27, the J gene TRBJ1-6; TRBD1 matches 9 bases. Material: PBMCs or T cells enriched from blood (not recorded which). CDR3 in DNA: TGTGCCAGCCGACTACTTGAGACAGGGGGAGGTTCACCCCTCCACTTT. The encoded protein is CASRLLETGGGSPLHF.